This T cell receptor beta chain stems from a study of cytomegalovirus exposure and HLA in healthy donors. Findings and caveats of the study: Among TCR beta chains, those listed as cytomegalovirus-associated numbered over 150. Sequencing likely generated an artifact that appeared as a cluster of highly shared sequence variants. Per a prior analysis, the majority of TCR beta V segments were productive roughly 87% or roughly 30% of the time.

Note on this clone: Its antigen is currently unknown.

Germline CDR1 reads MDHEN; CDR2 reads SYDVKM. This CDR3 region has 13 residues. Between the trimmed V and J ends, which lost 8 bases and 4 bases, there was a span of 13 bases. PCR primers comprised 60 Vbeta and 13 Jbeta primers. TCRdb's copy holds only in-frame clones and misses some; the assay was immunoSEQ multiplex PCR. The sample has 140,000 or so clones, 70% to 90% seen once. The source material was PBMCs. The sequence was obtained from a woman between 40 and 50 years old in good health and CMV-seronegative. This chain connects TRBV28 to TRBJ2-3; perhaps TRBD2 as D (6 bases). The CDR3 loop reads CASGGLYPDTQYF. The CDR3 DNA reads TGTGCCAGCGGGGGACTGTACCCAGATACGCAGTATTTT.